A selection of T cell receptor beta chains follows, all from one sample in a study of T-cell reconstitution after alpha-beta-depleted transplantation in children. TCRdb fed the PCR reads into MiXCR, producing one record per CDR3 protein. The table shows some 830,000 distinct CDR3 sequences, with about 16% occurring only once. The specimen was PBMCs, mostly from graft donor cells, collected 360 days after TCRalphabeta/CD19-depleted stem cell transplant. The origin of the receptors is a male patient younger than 18 who had a stem cell transplant for acute lymphoblastic leukemia, so the T cells may come from the graft donor. CDR3s include the opening cysteine and the closing phenylalanine or tryptophan. A D gene is named only where the DNA matches it firmly. Clone sizes are given selectively: once, few, many, or a class where the clone is expanded.

clone_size	j_call	d_call	v_call	cdr3_nt	cdr3_aa
few	TRBJ1-1	.	TRBV6-2/TRBV6-3	TGTGCCAGCAGTTATCGAGCCGAACGGGGCACTGAAGCTTTCTTT	CASSYRAERGTEAFF
.	TRBJ2-7	.	TRBV5-5	TGTGCCAGCGGCTCCGGGGTGGAACAGCCGGGACTGCAGTACTTC	CASGSGVEQPGLQYF
few	TRBJ2-5	.	TRBV18	TGTGCCAGCTCACCAGGGACTCGGGAGACCCAGTACTTC	CASSPGTRETQYF
few	TRBJ2-1	.	TRBV3-1	TGTGCCAGCAGCCAAGATCTCGGGTTGGGTGAGCAGTTCTTC	CASSQDLGLGEQFF
.	TRBJ2-6	.	TRBV9	TGTGCCAGCAGCGTAGGGCCACTAGGACGGGCCAACGTCCTGACTTTC	CASSVGPLGRANVLTF
few	TRBJ2-7	TRBD1	TRBV3-1	TGTGCCAGCAGCCCAACCTGGACAGGGGGGCTCCCCTACGAGCAGTACTTC	CASSPTWTGGLPYEQYF
.	TRBJ2-1	TRBD2	TRBV20-1	TGCAGTGCTAGAGATCGGGGGACTAGCGGGCTCTCCTACAATGAGCAGTTCTTC	CSARDRGTSGLSYNEQFF
few	TRBJ1-1	.	TRBV24-1	TGTGCCACCAGTGATGACGGGTTTGAAGCTTTCTTT	CATSDDGFEAFF
.	TRBJ2-3	TRBD2	TRBV25-1	TGTGCCAGCAGTGAATGGGGAGGGCGGACAGATACGCAGTATTTT	CASSEWGGRTDTQYF
few	TRBJ2-2	.	TRBV12-3/TRBV12-4	TGTGCCAGCAGCTTTCGTGGTGCAGGGAGAGCCGGGGAGCTGTTTTTT	CASSFRGAGRAGELFF
.	TRBJ2-1	TRBD2	TRBV29-1	TGCAGCGTTGATACCCATAGCGGGAACGACAATGAGCAGTTCTTC	CSVDTHSGNDNEQFF
few	TRBJ1-1	.	TRBV12-5	TGTGCTAGTGGTCTTCACACTGAAGCTTTCTTT	CASGLHTEAFF
.	TRBJ2-7	.	TRBV2	TGTGCCAGCAGTGAACAGGCAACCTACGAGCAGTACTTC	CASSEQATYEQYF
.	TRBJ2-2	TRBD2	TRBV5-1	TGCGCCAGCAGCTTTCAAGCGGGAGTTACCGGGGAGCTGTTTTTT	CASSFQAGVTGELFF
.	TRBJ2-5	TRBD1	TRBV12-3/TRBV12-4	TGTGCCAGCAACGACAGGGGGCTCGTCACCCAGTACTTC	CASNDRGLVTQYF
few	TRBJ1-5	.	TRBV5-1	TGCGCCAGCAGGTTACTGGGACCTCAGCCCCAGCATTTT	CASRLLGPQPQHF
.	TRBJ2-7	TRBD2	TRBV10-2	TGCGCCAGCACCAGGACTAGCGGGAGTGACGAGCAGTACTTC	CASTRTSGSDEQYF
many	TRBJ2-1	.	TRBV5-1	TGCGCCAGCAGCTTGGCCCGACAGTGGGGCTCCTACAATGAGCAGTTCTTC	CASSLARQWGSYNEQFF
few	TRBJ2-3	.	TRBV7-3	TGTGCCAGCAGCTTAATGCTAGGGGGCACAGATACGCAGTATTTT	CASSLMLGGTDTQYF
many	TRBJ2-7	.	TRBV3-1	TGTGCCAGCAGCCACGGCGTCTACGAGCAGTACTTC	CASSHGVYEQYF
.	TRBJ2-5	.	TRBV11-2	TGTGCCAGCACCATTCCGGGGCTAAAGACCCAGTACTTC	CASTIPGLKTQYF
.	TRBJ2-2	.	TRBV5-1	TGCGCCAGCAGCTTGCCGGGGGACGCGAACACCGGGGAGCTGTTTTTT	CASSLPGDANTGELFF